This T cell receptor beta chain came from a study of blood T cells in healthy people across ages. Study results and limitations: A conclusive naive versus antigen-experienced comparison was prevented by the unsorted PBMCs.

Only a few counts were recorded for this clonotype. Its target is unknown. A second PCR, run for about 7 to 11 cycles, used a sample-barcoded 5' primer plus a J-beta primer mix. MiXCR was run by TCRdb on the 5' RACE reads, yielding one entry per CDR3 protein. The top ten clones hold about 11% of a sample with around 1.5 million distinct CDR3 sequences, around 35% of them seen once. This TCR was sampled from a woman aged 25 to 45 in good health. Sequenced material: blood.

In DNA form, the CDR3 reads TGCGCCAGCAGCTTGGAGGGACAGTCGGGGACCCAGTACTTC. It encodes CASSLEGQSGTQYF. The chain joins TRBV5-1 to TRBJ2-5; 7 bases agree with TRBD1. CDR3 length equals 14 residues. Trimming cost V 0 bases and J 7 bases; bases outside gene matches: 6. Germline-derived CDR1 and CDR2 are SGHRS and YFSETQ.